This TCR beta chain was retrieved from a study of vaccination effects on CD4 cells after COVID-19. Viral peptide pool expansion of antigen-specific CD4+ T cells preceded sequencing in the ViraFEST assay. Subsequent to a culture period of around 10 days, CD4+ T cells were isolated. Among the vaccine recipients, none had a prior SARS-CoV-2 infection, and nucleocapsid antibodies were negative. About 2.1 million PBMC were placed in each well, which was supplemented with roughly 10 IU/ml IL-2 and approximately 10 ug/ml peptides. Clones were sequenced by immunoSEQ multiplex PCR, and TCRdb holds only the in-frame ones, with some missing. The sample includes roughly 33,000 clones, roughly 73% of them seen just once. Details on this clone: Its antigen is unidentified.

V gave up 4 bases and J gave up 4 bases; unmatched junction bases: 7. The CDR3 is made up of 15 amino acids. Germline CDR1 and CDR2: SGHVS and FQNEAQ. The sample here was CD4+ T cells from PBMCs cultured with HCoV-OC43 spike peptides, taken before COVID-19 vaccination. Subset: HCoV-OC43 spike overlapping peptide pool stimulation. The clonotype comes from a human donor who received a COVID-19 vaccine. The chain has TRBV7-8 and TRBJ2-5, with 9 bases matching TRBD1. CDR3 bases: TGTGCCAGCAGCTGGGACAGGGAGGGGAGAGAGACCCAGTACTTC. This codes for CASSWDREGRETQYF.